The T cell receptor (beta chain) described here comes from a study of T cells in Graves' hyperthyroidism and ophthalmopathy. Amplified TCR beta CDR3 regions came from RNA transcripts. Carried out on the TCR CDR3, a first-round RT-PCR used the HTBI primer set. TCRdb reprocessed the multiplex PCR reads with MiXCR, giving one entry per CDR3 protein. The top ten clones hold around 20% of a sample with around 620,000 distinct CDR3 sequences, more than 45% of them seen once. The CDR3 extends over 13 amino acids. Per the germline V gene, CDR1 is WSHSY and CDR2 is SAAADI. Trimming left V 8 bases short and J 2 bases short, with 13 bases between. Exclusion followed for patients with uncontrolled infection, other autoimmune disease, pregnancy or lactation. Used for diagnoses were clinical symptoms, serum thyroxine and TRAb, thyroid ultrasound and orbital computed tomography. Study findings and constraints: Median prediction lead before ophthalmopathy onset was six to eight months with the model.

To note about this clonotype: The antigen remains undetermined.

The V call is TRBV10-2, the J call TRBJ2-7; a possible D gene is TRBD1 (7 bases). Sequencing input: peripheral blood or thyroid tissue (not recorded which). This clonotype originated in an adult woman with Graves' disease, either hyperthyroidism or ophthalmopathy (not recorded which). As DNA, the CDR3 is TGCGCCAGCGGAGGGGACAGTCCCTACGAGCAGTACTTC. Translating it yields CASGGDSPYEQYF.